Following are 27 T cell receptor beta chains from one sample sequenced in a study of blood T cell repertoires in COVID-19. The assay was immunoSEQ multiplex PCR, and TCRdb's table has in-frame clones only and misses some. The data show about 670,000 clones, with over 80% seen just once and roughly 0.26% held by the top ten. The material sequenced was peripheral blood. The receptors derive from a young woman with acute or convalescent COVID-19.

The chain links TRBV19 to TRBJ2-5; 8 bases are shared with TRBD2. J lost 2 bases, V lost 3 bases, and 5 bases had no gene match. The CDR3 extends over 15 amino acids. Germline CDR1 and CDR2: LNHDA and SQIVND (reference sequence). The CDR3, as DNA: TGTGCCAGTAGTATCGGCGGGGGGCCACAAGAGACCCAGTACTTC. As protein: CASSIGGGPQETQYF.

This sequence joins TRBV11-2 and TRBJ1-4; 8 bases agree with TRBD1. The CDR3 runs to 15 residues. The V gene's germline CDR1 is SGHAT and CDR2 FQNNGV. The J segment lost 8 bases and the V segment lost 5 bases, leaving 10 bases of the junction unmatched. The CDR3 sequence is CASSTHRGYLEKLFF. The CDR3 bases are TGTGCCAGCAGCACTCACAGGGGGTATTTAGAAAAACTGTTTTTT.

The CDR3 protein is CASSRGTVTNEKLFF. CDR3 bases: TGTGCCAGCAGCCGTGGGACAGTCACTAATGAAAAACTGTTTTTT. The chain joins TRBV7-9 to TRBJ1-4, with 7 bases lining up with TRBD1. The J segment lost 2 bases and the V segment lost 5 bases, leaving 5 bases of the junction unmatched. CDR1 and CDR2 from the germline V gene are SEHNR and FQNEAQ (reference sequence). The CDR3 is 15 residues long.

In this sample, this clone turned up a few times. Within the sample, other DNA sequences also encode this same CDR3. The V gene is TRBV3-1 (or the pseudogene TRBV3-2), the J gene TRBJ1-5; D perhaps matches TRBD1 (6 bases). Looked up from germline, CDR1 is LGHDT and CDR2 is YNNKEL (reference sequence). This CDR3 is 15 amino acids long. The V gene lost 4 bases and the J gene lost 4 bases, with 14 bases spanning the gap. CDR3 region: CASSPSTGGNQPQHF. CDR3 in DNA: TGTGCCAGCAGCCCATCGACAGGTGGGAATCAGCCCCAGCATTTT.

The chain carries TRBV6-5 and TRBJ2-1, with D tentatively TRBD2 (5 bases). CDR3 length: 14 amino acids. The V end lost 7 bases, the J end lost 4 bases, and 14 bases lay between the germline ends. Germline loops: CDR1 MNHEY, CDR2 SVGAGI. CDR3 amino acids: CASTPGENYNEQFF. The CDR3, as DNA: TGTGCCAGCACACCCGGGGAAAATTACAATGAGCAGTTCTTC.

This clone was seen only once. The rearrangement uses TRBV6-5 and TRBJ1-5; unclear D gene. Germline V lookup: CDR1 MNHEY, CDR2 SVGAGI. The CDR3 covers 15 residues. Trimming left V 2 bases short and J 1 base short, with 9 bases between. The CDR3 DNA is TGTGCCAGCAGTTACCCCCGGGAGAGCAATCAGCCCCAGCATTTT. It codes for CASSYPRESNQPQHF.

The rearrangement links TRBV3-1 (or the pseudogene TRBV3-2) to TRBJ1-2, with D possibly being TRBD1 (6 bases). Trimming removed 4 bases at V and 8 bases at J, with 14 bases between. CDR3 length equals 13 residues. Germline CDR1 LGHDT, CDR2 YNNKEL (reference sequence). The CDR3 DNA follows: TGTGCCAGCAGCCGACAGGATTCGGGGGGCTACACCTTC. The encoded protein is CASSRQDSGGYTF.

This chain joins TRBV19 and TRBJ1-4; no clear D. Per germline, CDR1 LNHDA and CDR2 SQIVND (reference sequence). Deletions cut 7 bases from V and 11 bases from J, with 20 bases between. The CDR3 is 14 amino acids. The CDR3 nucleotides are TGTGCCAGTACTGACTCCCTTAACGGTTTGAAACTGTTTTTT. This sequence encodes CASTDSLNGLKLFF.

This clone was recorded only once. The chain has TRBV19 and TRBJ1-6; D unclear. CDR3 length equals 15 residues. Germline CDR1 reads LNHDA; CDR2 reads SQIVND (reference sequence). Trimming left V 6 bases short and J 7 bases short, with 16 bases between. The CDR3 DNA sequence: TGTGCCAGTAGAACCGGTGGACGGGGAAATTCACCCCTCCACTTT. Amino acid sequence: CASRTGGRGNSPLHF.

The gene calls are TRBV19 and TRBJ2-7; 7 nucleotides align to TRBD1. The CDR3 loop spans 15 amino acids. V lost 4 bases to trimming and J lost 4 bases; unmatched junction nucleotides: 10. Germline V lookup: CDR1 LNHDA, CDR2 SQIVND (reference sequence). CDR3 protein: CASSRAGTALYEQYF. Written as DNA, the CDR3 is TGTGCCAGTAGTAGGGCTGGGACAGCCTTATACGAGCAGTACTTC.

The rearrangement joins TRBV21-1 to TRBJ1-2; the table's D call TRBD1 went unverified against the DNA. TRBV21-1 is termed a pseudogene. The CDR3 runs 14 residues. The CDR3 DNA reads TGTGCCAGCGGCAATATACAGGGGCTATATGGCTACACCTTC. It encodes CASGNIQGLYGYTF.

The chain has TRBV11-2 and TRBJ2-2, with TRBD1 matching 7 bases. The CDR3 totals 16 residues. The germline V gene encodes CDR1 SGHAT and CDR2 FQNNGV. Germline trimming cut 6 bases from V and 0 bases from J; bases unmatched to any gene: 7. CDR3 sequence reads: CASRPRQGTNTGELFF. CDR3 DNA sequence: TGTGCCAGCAGACCAAGACAGGGAACGAACACCGGGGAGCTGTTTTTT.

The chain recombines TRBV4-3 with TRBJ2-7, with D perhaps matching TRBD2 (6 bases). The CDR3 sequence is 16 residues long. Germline CDR1 is LGHNA and CDR2 is YSLEER. V was clipped by 0 bases and J by 0 bases, with 12 bases between them. The CDR3 region is CASSQDHLAYSYEQYF. CDR3 sequence (DNA): TGCGCCAGCAGCCAAGATCATCTAGCGTACTCCTACGAGCAGTACTTC.

The gene calls are TRBV4-1 and TRBJ2-7; the D gene is possibly TRBD1 (6 bases). There are 16 residues in the CDR3. V dropped 0 bases and J dropped 3 bases, with 15 bases sitting between them. Per the germline V gene, CDR1 is MGHRA and CDR2 is YSYEKL. The CDR3 DNA sequence: TGCGCCAGCAGCCAAGAGTCGGACCCCAGGGGCTACGAGCAGTACTTC. It is translated as CASSQESDPRGYEQYF.

This rearrangement joins TRBV27 to TRBJ1-2, with 8 bases lining up with TRBD1. V shed 0 bases and J 7 bases; nucleotides not matched to a gene: 4. CDR1 and CDR2 from the germline V gene are MNHEY and SMNVEV (reference sequence). The CDR3 totals 14 residues. The CDR3 DNA reads TGTGCCAGCAGTTTATCGCAGGGGGCAGGTGGCTACACCTTC. Its protein is CASSLSQGAGGYTF.

The chain employs TRBV3-1 (or the pseudogene TRBV3-2) and TRBJ1-2; no reliable D call. Per the germline V gene, CDR1 is LGHDT and CDR2 is YNNKEL (reference sequence). The CDR3 has 15 amino acids. Trimming pared 3 bases from V and 4 bases from J, leaving 15 bases between. CDR3 coding DNA: TGTGCCAGCAGCCAGAGGACGGACTCGGCCTATGGCTACACCTTC. Its protein product is CASSQRTDSAYGYTF.

This clone was seen only once. The chain employs TRBV6-5 and TRBJ2-3; no definite D call. Germline loops: CDR1 MNHEY, CDR2 SVGAGI. V was clipped by 2 bases and J by 2 bases, with 5 bases between them. The CDR3 length is 13 residues. The chain's CDR3 is CASSYGHTDTQYF. CDR3 bases: TGTGCCAGCAGTTACGGCCACACAGATACGCAGTATTTT.

The chain has TRBV10-2 and TRBJ1-5; 9 bases are shared with TRBD1. CDR1 is WSHSY, CDR2 SAAADI, per germline. The J segment lost 0 bases and the V segment lost 3 bases, leaving 9 bases of the junction unmatched. This CDR3 comprises 18 residues. The CDR3 loop is CASSDPGQGSPSNQPQHF. The CDR3 bases are TGCGCCAGCAGTGACCCGGGACAGGGATCTCCTAGCAATCAGCCCCAGCATTTT.

This clone came up once. The chain carries TRBV2 and TRBJ1-2, with D possibly matching TRBD1 (5 bases). Between the trimmed V and J ends, which lost 3 bases and 5 bases, there was a span of 13 bases. This CDR3 contains 14 residues. Germline CDR1 and CDR2: SNHLY and FYNNEI. The CDR3 loop reads CASSDGTGLYGYTF. The CDR3 DNA sequence: TGTGCCAGCAGTGACGGCACGGGACTTTATGGCTACACCTTC.

For this clone: At one of its ends the junction is not consistent with the germline gene, which may arise from a read error. The genes are TRBV12-3 or TRBV12-4 and TRBJ1-2, with D possibly matching TRBD1 (5 bases). The CDR3 is made up of 13 amino acids. CDR3 region: CASRRRDSSPWGF. In nucleotides, the CDR3 is TGTGCCAGCAGGCGGCGGGACTCATCCCCGTGGGGCTTC.

The chain employs TRBV28 and TRBJ1-2; D not certain. V lost 7 bases and J lost 3, with 12 bases in between. The CDR3 covers 13 residues. Germline lookup yields CDR1 MDHEN and CDR2 SYDVKM. The CDR3 DNA follows: TGTGCCAGCACCCAAGGCGGGGACTATGGCTACACCTTC. Translation gives CASTQGGDYGYTF.

The gene calls are TRBV6-4 and TRBJ1-2; D not resolved. The CDR3 sequence is 13 residues long. The germline CDR1 and CDR2 sequences are MRHNA and SNTAGT. The V gene lost 5 bases and the J gene lost 10 bases, with 17 bases spanning the gap. CDR3 nucleotides: TGTGCCAGCAGTACTACAGCCGAGGGAGACTACACCTTC. As protein: CASSTTAEGDYTF.

In DNA form, the CDR3 reads TGTGCCGCGGGTTGGACAGACCTGTACGAGCAGTACTTC. Amino acid sequence: CAAGWTDLYEQYF. The chain joins TRBV28 to TRBJ2-7; perhaps TRBD1 as D (6 bases). Germline lookup yields CDR1 MDHEN and CDR2 SYDVKM. V shed 11 bases and J shed 4 bases, with 18 bases lying between them. This CDR3 is built from 13 residues.

The J gene is TRBJ2-7, the V gene TRBV3-1 (or the pseudogene TRBV3-2); 7 bases match TRBD2. The germline V gene encodes CDR1 LGHDT and CDR2 YNNKEL (reference sequence). This CDR3 is built from 16 residues. V gave up 2 bases and J gave up 0 bases; unmatched junction bases: 7. CDR3 DNA: TGTGCCAGCAGCCAAATCACCGGGGGGATCTCCTACGAGCAGTACTTC. Amino acid sequence: CASSQITGGISYEQYF.

The gene calls are TRBV5-4 and TRBJ2-1, with TRBD2 matching 10 bases. Germline CDR1 and CDR2: SGHNT and YYREEE (reference sequence). The CDR3 consists of 15 residues. V dropped 0 bases and J dropped 7; count of bases not matched to a gene: 4. CDR3 nucleotide sequence: TGTGCCAGCAGCTTGGTGGAGCGGGGGGGGAATGAGCAGTTCTTC. Its translation: CASSLVERGGNEQFF.

The V and J genes are TRBV2 and TRBJ1-5; TRBD1 might be the D (5 bases). Germline V gene sequence: CDR1 SNHLY, CDR2 FYNNEI. Trimming shortened V by 3 bases and J by 7 bases, and 10 bases separated the two germline ends. This CDR3 region has 13 residues. The DNA for the CDR3 is TGTGCCAGCAGTGACACGGGGGTACAGCCCCAGCATTTT. This sequence encodes CASSDTGVQPQHF.

The chain combines TRBV2 with TRBJ2-3; tentatively, D is TRBD1 (5 bases). CDR1 SNHLY and CDR2 FYNNEI come from the germline V gene. The CDR3 totals 13 residues. Trimming took off 9 bases at V and 1 base at J, with 11 bases between the two ends. The CDR3 DNA sequence: TGTGCCAGACCAGGGTTGGGCACAGATACGCAGTATTTT. The encoded protein is CARPGLGTDTQYF.